Presented here are 9 T cell receptor beta chains from one specimen sequenced in a study of OX40 agonist ivuxolimab in advanced cancers. Method: immunoSEQ multiplex PCR; TCRdb's copy keeps in-frame clones and lacks some. The table has tens of thousands of clones, over 75% seen once. Specimen: CD4+ or CD8+ T cells sorted from blood, collected in a trial of the OX40 agonist ivuxolimab. These receptor sequences come from an adult with an advanced solid tumor such as melanoma, head and neck, liver or kidney cancer.

The J gene is TRBJ1-2, the V gene TRBV11-2; perhaps TRBD1 as D (5 bases). The CDR3 has 15 amino acids. V shed 1 base and J shed 3 bases, with 12 bases lying between them. CDR1 and CDR2 (germline): SGHAT, FQNNGV. The CDR3 is CASSLVGTAYYGYTF. The CDR3, as DNA: TGTGCCAGCAGCTTAGTAGGGACGGCATACTATGGCTACACCTTC.

J is TRBJ2-7 and V is TRBV10-3; 9 bases fit TRBD1. Germline V gene data show CDR1 as ENHRY and CDR2 as SYGVKD. This CDR3 has 15 amino acids. The J segment lost 3 bases and the V segment lost 7 bases, leaving 10 bases of the junction unmatched. CDR3 region: CAINKDRGGVYEQYF. The DNA for the CDR3 is TGTGCCATCAATAAGGACAGGGGAGGTGTCTACGAGCAGTACTTC.

The rearrangement links TRBV7-2 to TRBJ2-1, with no clear D. V dropped 2 bases and J dropped 6 bases, with 17 bases sitting between them. Germline V gene lookup returns CDR1 SGHTA and CDR2 FQGNSA. The CDR3 sequence is 16 residues long. The CDR3 is CASSLFWRQTGNEQFF. The CDR3 DNA sequence: TGTGCCAGCAGCTTATTTTGGCGCCAGACTGGCAATGAGCAGTTCTTC.

This clone was observed a handful of times. The chain links TRBV10-3 to TRBJ1-1; 7 bases fit TRBD1. CDR1 ENHRY and CDR2 SYGVKD come from the germline V gene. The CDR3 runs to 15 residues. Losses at the gene ends were 2 bases for V and 4 bases for J; bases not matched to a gene: 7. The DNA of the CDR3 is TGTGCCATCAGTGAGGTGGAGGGGGCGGCCACTGAAGCTTTCTTT. Encoded protein: CAISEVEGAATEAFF.

This clone was counted a few times. The chain is built from TRBV6-5 and TRBJ1-6, with D perhaps TRBD1 (5 bases). Trimming left V 5 bases short and J 9 bases short, with 14 bases between. This CDR3 has 14 residues. Germline values: CDR1 MNHEY, CDR2 SVGAGI. The CDR3 DNA reads as TGTGCCAGCAGTCGTCAAGGGGTACGTTCACCCCTCCACTTT. It translates to CASSRQGVRSPLHF.

This clone was recorded only once. The chain employs TRBV11-3 and TRBJ2-5; 8 bases map to TRBD1. CDR1 SGHNT and CDR2 YENEEA come from the germline V gene. The trim removed 5 bases at V and 4 bases at J, leaving 9 bases unmatched. This CDR3 region has 15 residues. The CDR3 sequence is CASSPHDRGAETQYF. In nucleotides, the CDR3 is TGTGCCAGCAGCCCCCACGACAGGGGCGCAGAGACCCAGTACTTC.

This clone was seen a few times. The genes are TRBV7-2 and TRBJ1-2, with D possibly matching TRBD1 (6 bases). The CDR3 is made up of 17 amino acids. Germline V gene lookup returns CDR1 SGHTA and CDR2 FQGNSA. V shed 1 base and J shed 3 bases, with 18 bases lying between them. CDR3: CASSLVARGSLDYGYTF. The CDR3 coding sequence is TGTGCCAGCAGCTTAGTTGCCAGGGGCAGCCTGGACTATGGCTACACCTTC.

The chain has TRBV4-2 and TRBJ2-2; no clear D. V gave up 5 bases and J gave up 4 bases, with 11 bases separating them. CDR3 length: 14 amino acids. Germline CDR1 LGHNA, CDR2 YNFKEQ. The CDR3 spells CASSFGVGTGELFF. DNA for the CDR3: TGTGCCAGCAGCTTCGGAGTAGGCACCGGGGAGCTGTTTTTT.

This chain joins TRBV4-1 and TRBJ2-5, with 14 bases that match TRBD2. From germline, CDR1 is MGHRA and CDR2 YSYEKL. Trimming removed 3 bases from V and 4 bases from J; junction bases left unmatched: 13. This CDR3 is built from 19 residues. CDR3 amino acids: CASSQDPGTSGRFGETQYF. For the CDR3, the DNA is TGCGCCAGCAGCCAGGACCCCGGGACTAGCGGGAGATTCGGAGAGACCCAGTACTTC.